The 23 T cell receptor beta chains presented below share a single source sample, sequenced in a study of blood T cell repertoires in COVID-19. Here immunoSEQ multiplex PCR was the method, and the copy in TCRdb shows in-frame clones only, minus some. The table has roughly 90,000 clones, about 89% seen once. Sequenced: peripheral blood. Every receptor here comes from a man aged 45-65 years with COVID-19, enrolled during active disease.

The chain recombines TRBV7-2 with TRBJ2-7; 12 nucleotides align to TRBD1. Looked up from germline, CDR1 is SGHTA and CDR2 is FQGNSA. This CDR3 spans 16 amino acids. V dropped 5 bases and J dropped 4; count of bases not matched to a gene: 9. The CDR3 DNA follows: TGTGCCAGCAGCCCACTGGGACAGGGGGCCGGGTACGAGCAGTACTTC. Translating gives CASSPLGQGAGYEQYF.

This clone was seen only a few times. The chain carries TRBV19 and TRBJ1-5; 10 positions agree with TRBD1. CDR1 LNHDA and CDR2 SQIVND come from the germline V gene (reference sequence). V lost 3 bases, J lost 5 bases, and 4 bases stayed unmatched. This CDR3 is 15 amino acids long. CDR3 in DNA: TGTGCCAGTAGTATTGGGACAGGGGTCTATCAGCCCCAGCATTTT. Residues: CASSIGTGVYQPQHF. Combining the CDR3 with reference TRBV19 and TRBJ1-5 gives the whole variable domain DGGITQSPKYLFRKEGQNVTLSCEQNLNHDAMYWYRQDPGQGLRLIYYSQIVNDFQKGDIAEGYSVSREKKESFPLTVTSAQKNPTAFYLCASSIGTGVYQPQHFGDGTRLSIL.

Details on this clone: The germline gene is not matched at one end of the junction; a read error may be the cause. The chain joins TRBV15 to TRBJ2-7, with TRBD1 as a possible D gene (6 bases). The CDR3 runs 17 residues. Germline V gene sequence: CDR1 LNHNV, CDR2 YYDKDF (reference sequence). The CDR3 nucleotides are TGTGCCACCAGCAGAGACAATGGACAGAGGCTGTCCTTCGAGCAGTACTTC. It encodes CATSRDNGQRLSFEQYF.

At least ten counts were recorded for this clone. V gene TRBV12-3 or TRBV12-4 combines with J gene TRBJ1-2; D gene unclear. This CDR3 spans 12 amino acids. With 6 bases removed from V and 7 bases from J, the gap between germline ends came to 12 bases. CDR3: CASSLAGFGYTF. CDR3 DNA sequence: TGTGCCAGCAGCTTGGCCGGGTTTGGCTACACCTTC.

This clone was seen just once. V and J are TRBV19 and TRBJ1-1; D is perhaps TRBD1 (5 bases). In germline, CDR1 is LNHDA, CDR2 SQIVND (reference sequence). Trimming removed 3 bases from V and 0 bases from J, with 11 bases in between. The CDR3 sequence is 15 residues long. The DNA of the CDR3 is TGTGCCAGTAGTATTGACAGTCGGCTGAACACTGAAGCTTTCTTT. Protein: CASSIDSRLNTEAFF.

The chain couples TRBV30 to TRBJ1-1; D is undetermined. Trimming removed 3 bases at V and 5 bases at J, with 19 bases between. The CDR3 covers 15 residues. Germline-derived CDR1 and CDR2 are GTSNPN and SVGIG (reference sequence). The CDR3 DNA is TGTGCCTGGAGGACCGGACCAACCCGGAGGACTGAAGCTTTCTTT. Protein sequence: CAWRTGPTRRTEAFF.

The chain recombines TRBV18 with TRBJ1-3; a weak D match, TRBD1 (6 bases). The CDR3 sequence is 16 residues long. Trimming took off 4 bases at V and 0 bases at J, with 13 bases between the two ends. CDR1 is KGHSH, CDR2 LQKENI, per germline. CDR3 sequence: CASSRVGANSGNTIYF. CDR3 nucleotide sequence: TGTGCCAGCTCACGCGTGGGGGCCAACTCTGGAAACACCATATATTTT. Combining the CDR3 with reference TRBV18 and TRBJ1-3 gives the whole variable domain NAGVMQNPRHLVRRRGQEARLRCSPMKGHSHVYWYRQLPEEGLKFMVYLQKENIIDESGMPKERFSAEFPKEGPSILRIQQVVRGDSAAYFCASSRVGANSGNTIYFGEGSWLTVV.

The V call is TRBV11-1, the J call TRBJ2-1; a weak D match, TRBD1 (6 bases). The CDR3 consists of 17 residues. CDR1 SGHAT and CDR2 FQDESV come from the germline V gene (reference sequence). Between the trimmed V and J ends, which lost 0 bases and 0 bases, there was a span of 12 bases. In DNA, the CDR3 is TGTGCCAGCAGCTTAGCGGGGGCCCCGAGCTCCTACAATGAGCAGTTCTTC. Translated: CASSLAGAPSSYNEQFF.

The V gene is TRBV2, the J gene TRBJ2-5, with D tentatively TRBD2 (5 bases). With 4 bases removed from V and 9 bases from J, the gap between germline ends came to 18 bases. Germline V gives CDR1 SNHLY, CDR2 FYNNEI. This CDR3 is 14 amino acids long. The CDR3 spells CASSVEQHRGPQYF. CDR3 nucleotide sequence: TGTGCCAGCAGTGTAGAGCAACATCGAGGGCCCCAGTACTTC.

V usage is TRBV7-2 and J usage is TRBJ2-1, with D maybe TRBD2 (7 bases). Germline lookup yields CDR1 SGHTA and CDR2 FQGNSA. V was cut by 7 bases and J by 3 bases, with 16 bases left in between. The CDR3 spans 15 residues. The CDR3 here is CASTPTGGGYNEQFF. The CDR3 DNA follows: TGTGCCAGCACCCCTACGGGGGGCGGCTACAATGAGCAGTTCTTC. The whole variable domain, remainder taken from reference TRBV7-2 and TRBJ2-1, is GAGVSQSPSNKVTEKGKDVELRCDPISGHTALYWYRQSLGQGLEFLIYFQGNSAPDKSGLPSDRFSAERTGGSVSTLTIQRTQQEDSAVYLCASTPTGGGYNEQFFGPGTRLTVL.

The chain recombines TRBV21-1 with TRBJ1-1; TRBD1 is the table's D call, not checked against the DNA. TRBV21-1 is a documented pseudogene. The CDR3 runs to 14 residues. The CDR3: CASSKAHRKERAFF. In DNA form, the CDR3 reads TGTGCCAGCAGCAAAGCCCACAGGAAAGAAAGAGCTTTCTTT.

The table lists this clone with a count of one. This chain uses TRBV7-3 with TRBJ2-3; D might be TRBD1 (5 bases). This CDR3 is built from 15 residues. V lost 2 bases, J lost 6 bases, and 15 bases lay in between. Germline CDR1 is SGHTA and CDR2 is FQGTGA. The CDR3 nucleotides read TGTGCCAGCAGCTTAGAGTACAGGACATGGGATACGCAGTATTTT. It is translated as CASSLEYRTWDTQYF.

The gene calls are TRBV3-1 (or the pseudogene TRBV3-2) and TRBJ2-3; D perhaps matches TRBD2 (7 bases). CDR1 is LGHDT and CDR2 is YNNKEL in the germline V gene (reference sequence). The CDR3 is 16 residues long. The V end was cut by 4 bases, the J end by 0 bases, with 14 bases between. The CDR3 nucleotides read TGTGCCAGCAGCCCCGTGGCGGGGGCTAGCACAGATACGCAGTATTTT. Its protein product is CASSPVAGASTDTQYF.

This chain connects TRBV6-2 or TRBV6-3 to TRBJ2-7; TRBD2 agrees at 14 bases. The CDR3 spans 16 residues. Germline loops: CDR1 MNHEY, CDR2 SVGEGT. V shed 5 bases, J shed 4 bases, and the junction held 7 bases outside the gene matches. The CDR3 region is CASSNRLAGGQYEQYF. CDR3 DNA: TGTGCCAGCAGTAATCGACTAGCGGGGGGGCAATACGAGCAGTACTTC.

The genes are TRBV4-1 and TRBJ2-7; D is uncertain. The length of the CDR3 is 13 residues. Germline lookup yields CDR1 MGHRA and CDR2 YSYEKL. V was trimmed by 4 bases and J by 2 bases, leaving 9 bases between them. Written as DNA, the CDR3 is TGCGCCAGCAGCCCCTATCAGGCCTACGAGCAGTACTTC. It codes for CASSPYQAYEQYF.

The rearrangement links TRBV5-5 to TRBJ2-3; the D is unclear. Deletions cut 3 bases from V and 5 bases from J, with 10 bases between. Germline V gene sequence: CDR1 SGHKS, CDR2 YYEKEE (reference sequence). There are 13 residues in the CDR3. Written as DNA, the CDR3 is TGTGCCAGCAGCTCGACTTTTTTAGATACGCAGTATTTT. Translating it yields CASSSTFLDTQYF.

This sequence joins TRBV30 and TRBJ1-2; 8 bases match TRBD1. CDR1 is GTSNPN, CDR2 SVGIG, per germline (reference sequence). Trimming removed 1 base from V and 3 bases from J; junction bases left unmatched: 7. The CDR3 length is 15 residues. The CDR3 bases are TGTGCCTGGAGTGAGCAGGGGGCGCAGGACTATGGCTACACCTTC. Amino acid sequence: CAWSEQGAQDYGYTF.

This chain uses TRBV4-1 with TRBJ1-2; 8 nucleotides match TRBD1. The length of the CDR3 is 15 residues. Germline values: CDR1 MGHRA, CDR2 YSYEKL. Trimming removed 5 bases from V and 4 bases from J; junction bases left unmatched: 9. In DNA form, the CDR3 reads TGCGCCAGCAGCACGACGACAGGGGTGGCCTATGGCTACACCTTC. This sequence encodes CASSTTTGVAYGYTF.

This chain joins TRBV7-9 and TRBJ2-5, with TRBD2 matching 8 bases. Germline V lookup: CDR1 SEHNR, CDR2 FQNEAQ (reference sequence). This CDR3 comprises 18 residues. V shed 1 base, J shed 0 bases, and the junction held 10 bases outside the gene matches. The CDR3, as DNA: TGTGCCAGCAGCTTAGGGCGGGGGGCCCAAATTTACCAAGAGACCCAGTACTTC. Translating gives CASSLGRGAQIYQETQYF.

The rearrangement uses TRBV7-8 and TRBJ2-7, with 14 bases aligning to TRBD2. The CDR3 is 17 amino acids. CDR1 is SGHVS, CDR2 FQNEAQ, per germline. V lost 2 bases and J lost 4; bases outside the gene matches: 7. The CDR3 loop is CASSLQGRTSGGYEQYF. The CDR3, as DNA: TGTGCCAGCAGCTTACAGGGGAGGACTAGCGGGGGGTACGAGCAGTACTTC.

This sequence joins TRBV30 and TRBJ1-6, with 9 bases lining up with TRBD1. After removal of 2 bases from V and 1 base from J, the junction contained 3 bases not matched to a gene. Germline V gene data show CDR1 as GTSNPN and CDR2 as SVGIG (reference sequence). The CDR3 covers 16 residues. CDR3 in DNA: TGTGCCTGGAGTAGGACAGGGGCTTCCTATAATTCACCCCTCCACTTT. Its protein is CAWSRTGASYNSPLHF.

This chain connects TRBV9 to TRBJ2-3; TRBD2 agrees at 8 bases. CDR3 length: 15 amino acids. The ends lost 3 bases at V and 1 base at J; junction bases unmatched: 4. Per germline, CDR1 SGDLS and CDR2 YYNGEE. The CDR3 sequence is CASSGRLARTDTQYF. Written as DNA, the CDR3 is TGTGCCAGCAGCGGACGACTAGCGCGCACAGATACGCAGTATTTT.

This chain connects TRBV25-1 to TRBJ2-7, with 12 bases fitting TRBD1. The germline gives CDR1 MGHDK, CDR2 SYGVNS. CDR3 size: 15 residues. The junction had 7 bases not matched to a gene; V was cut back by 5 bases and J by 5 bases. CDR3 residues: CASSRDRGPQDEQYF. CDR3 DNA: TGTGCCAGCAGTAGGGACAGGGGGCCCCAGGACGAGCAGTACTTC.